This TCR beta chain was documented in a study of control samples from healthy donors and cancer patients. TCRdb's table, derived via immunoSEQ multiplex PCR, lists solely in-frame clones and lacks some. The repertoire has about 160,000 clones, 96% of them found once; the top ten carry approximately 1%. Trimming cost V 5 bases and J 14 bases, with 13 bases left between them. The CDR3 is made up of 11 amino acids. Germline-derived CDR1 and CDR2 are SEHNR and FQNEAQ (reference sequence). The TCR comes from a young woman in good health. The chain recombines TRBV7-9 with TRBJ2-1; tentatively, D is TRBD1 (5 bases). The sample taken for sequencing was blood. The CDR3, as DNA: TGTGCCAGCAGCCCTAGGGGTCCCAAGTTCTTC. This codes for CASSPRGPKFF.